This T cell receptor (beta chain) stems from a study of T cell repertoires in cytomegalovirus infection. Study-level information: Researchers turned to recently identified HLA-C-restricted CMV epitopes as well as well-studied HLA-B-restricted ones. Public signatures in TCR beta pointed to CMV infection and matching HLA type.

MiXCR, run by TCRdb on the reads, gives a single entry per CDR3 protein. Of 110,000 or so distinct CDR3 sequences listed, 30% to 35% are singletons. Findings of the study overall: Clonotypes of TCR beta that were HLA-C-restricted and CMV-specific dominated the ex vivo response.

This clonotype was counted a few times. Its matching antigen is unknown. Per germline, CDR1 MNHNS and CDR2 SASEGT. The V segment lost 1 base and the J segment 3 bases; nucleotides outside the gene matches: 9. This CDR3 comprises 17 residues. This sequence was found in a human donor in good health (CMV status not recorded). Some clones in this sample may be carry-over from other donors' samples. The V call is TRBV6-1, the J call TRBJ2-7, with 10 bases identical to TRBD1. The material was CD8+ T cells from cultured PBMCs, obtained from culture after CMV antigen stimulation. The CDR3 protein is CASSEESPGTGDYEQYF. The CDR3 DNA sequence: TGTGCCAGCAGTGAAGAGTCTCCAGGGACAGGGGACTACGAGCAGTACTTC.